The 7 T cell receptor beta chains below all came from one sample that was sequenced in a study of blood T cell repertoires in COVID-19. Data came from immunoSEQ multiplex PCR; TCRdb stores just in-frame clones and leaves some out. The sample records approximately 220,000 clones, around 84% being singletons. The sequencing sample was made of PBMCs or T cells enriched from blood (not recorded which). These receptors were taken from a middle-aged woman who had recovered from COVID-19.

This chain uses TRBV7-8 with TRBJ1-6; D unresolved. V dropped 7 bases and J dropped 3 bases, with 16 bases sitting between them. Germline CDR1 and CDR2: SGHVS and FQNEAQ. The CDR3 spans 16 residues. CDR3 coding DNA: TGTGCCAGCACCCTCGCGGGAACAGTCTATAATTCACCCCTCCACTTT. This sequence encodes CASTLAGTVYNSPLHF.

The rearrangement links TRBV5-1 to TRBJ2-1; D possibly corresponds to TRBD2 (6 bases). The V end lost 2 bases, the J end lost 7 bases, and 19 bases lay between the germline ends. Germline CDR1 and CDR2: SGHRS and YFSETQ. The CDR3 covers 16 residues. DNA of the CDR3: TGCGCCAGCAGCTTTGGACTATCCCCGGAAGGGAATGAGCAGTTCTTC. Translation: CASSFGLSPEGNEQFF. Combining the CDR3 with reference TRBV5-1 and TRBJ2-1 gives the whole variable domain KAGVTQTPRYLIKTRGQQVTLSCSPISGHRSVSWYQQTPGQGLQFLFEYFSETQRNKGNFPGRFSGRQFSNSRSEMNVSTLELGDSALYLCASSFGLSPEGNEQFFGPGTRLTVL.

V and J are TRBV7-2 and TRBJ2-3; TRBD2 matches 7 bases. Germline CDR1 SGHTA, CDR2 FQGNSA. CDR3 length equals 15 residues. V was pared by 5 bases and J by 3 bases, with 8 bases of the junction left unmatched. The CDR3 reads CASSGAGIGTDTQYF. In DNA form, the CDR3 reads TGTGCCAGCAGCGGAGCGGGGATTGGTACAGATACGCAGTATTTT. The full variable domain, with the rest looked up from reference TRBV7-2 and TRBJ2-3, is GAGVSQSPSNKVTEKGKDVELRCDPISGHTALYWYRQSLGQGLEFLIYFQGNSAPDKSGLPSDRFSAERTGGSVSTLTIQRTQQEDSAVYLCASSGAGIGTDTQYFGPGTRLTVL.

The CDR3 region has the DNA TGCAGCGTTGCGTGGGGGCCCTACAATGAGCAGTTCTTC. Translation gives CSVAWGPYNEQFF. The V call is TRBV29-1, the J call TRBJ2-1; D is perhaps TRBD1 (6 bases). Looked up from germline, CDR1 is SQVTM and CDR2 is ANQGSEA. The CDR3 extends over 13 amino acids. Trimming took 4 bases from V and 2 from J, leaving 9 bases between them.

The chain has TRBV10-3 and TRBJ1-1; 7 positions match TRBD1. Trimming cost V 7 bases and J 1 base; bases outside gene matches: 3. There are 13 residues in the CDR3. The germline V gene encodes CDR1 ENHRY and CDR2 SYGVKD. CDR3 region: CAIKRDRNTEAFF. The DNA of the CDR3 is TGTGCCATCAAACGGGACAGGAACACTGAAGCTTTCTTT.

This chain connects TRBV29-1 to TRBJ2-5, with D possibly matching TRBD2 (7 bases). V lost 7 bases and J lost 9, with 18 bases in between. This CDR3 has 12 amino acids. Germline V CDR1 and CDR2: SQVTM, ANQGSEA. CDR3 protein: CSAGDYQGAQYF. The CDR3 region has the DNA TGCAGCGCAGGGGACTACCAAGGGGCCCAGTACTTC. The whole variable domain, filled in from reference TRBV29-1 and TRBJ2-5, reads SAVISQKPSRDICQRGTSLTIQCQVDSQVTMMFWYRQQPGQSLTLIATANQGSEATYESGFVIDKFPISRPNLTFSTLTVSNMSPEDSSIYLCSAGDYQGAQYFGPGTRLLVL.

The chain combines TRBV11-1 with TRBJ2-7; 11 nucleotides agree with TRBD1. V shed 0 bases and J 3 bases; nucleotides not matched to a gene: 10. Per the germline V gene, CDR1 is SGHAT and CDR2 is FQDESV (reference sequence). The CDR3 length is 18 residues. Here the CDR3 DNA reads TGTGCCAGCAGCTTAGCGAGGGTATGGACAGGGGGCAACTACGAGCAGTACTTC. Its protein product is CASSLARVWTGGNYEQYF.